These 6 T cell receptor beta chains originate from one sample sequenced in a study of vaccination and CD4 T cells after COVID-19. The treatment here: approximately 9-day PBMC culture with coronavirus spike peptide pools or control peptides (ViraFEST assay). Antigens for these TCRs are unknown. CD4+ T cells that had been cultured provided DNA sequenced with the Oncomine TCR Beta short-read assay. One entry per CDR3 protein results from TCRdb running MiXCR on the PCR reads. The repertoire holds about 15,000 distinct CDR3 sequences, about 55% seen once, with 11% to 15% in the top ten. Source material: CD4+ T cells from blood, cultured in vitro. These receptors all stem from a human donor who had recovered from COVID-19.

V gene TRBV27 combines with J gene TRBJ2-7; 9 nucleotides line up with TRBD2. Germline-derived CDR1 and CDR2 are MNHEY and SMNVEV (reference sequence). With V trimmed by 5 bases and J by 2 bases, 7 bases remained unmatched. The CDR3 is made up of 15 amino acids. As DNA, the CDR3 is TGTGCCAGCAGTGGCGGGGGGGGCGGAACCTACGAGCAGTACTTC. Translated, it gives CASSGGGGGTYEQYF.

The chain carries TRBV20-1 and TRBJ1-5, with D tentatively TRBD1 (6 bases). CDR1 is DFQATT, CDR2 SNEGSKA, per germline (reference sequence). The length of the CDR3 is 17 residues. Trimming shortened V by 0 bases and J by 0 bases, and 15 bases separated the two germline ends. The CDR3 DNA reads as TGCAGTGCTAGAGAGAGAGGGGGGGGTTATAGCAATCAGCCCCAGCATTTT. It codes for CSARERGGGYSNQPQHF.

This chain links TRBV6-1 with TRBJ2-7, with unresolved D. Trimming left V 4 bases short and J 5 bases short, with 3 bases between. The V gene's germline CDR1 is MNHNS and CDR2 SASEGT. This CDR3 is built from 10 residues. CDR3 sequence: CASSGNEQYF. The CDR3 DNA reads as TGTGCCAGCAGTGGGAACGAGCAGTACTTC.

This clonotype was detected only a few times. The chain employs TRBV6-2 or TRBV6-3 and TRBJ1-5; the match to TRBD1 covers 9 bases. Germline values: CDR1 MNHEY, CDR2 SVGEGT. The CDR3 length is 18 residues. Germline trimming cut 2 bases from V and 0 bases from J; bases unmatched to any gene: 8. The CDR3 DNA is TGTGCCAGCAGTTACCGACAGGGGGTGGATCTTAGCAATCAGCCCCAGCATTTT. Translation gives CASSYRQGVDLSNQPQHF.

The chain uses TRBV24-1 and TRBJ2-2; 9 bases align to TRBD1. The trim removed 7 bases at V and 3 bases at J, leaving 2 bases unmatched. The CDR3 has 14 residues. Germline CDR1 KGHDR, CDR2 SFDVKD. The CDR3 DNA sequence: TGTGCCACCAGGGGACAGGGATACACCGGGGAGCTGTTTTTT. Its translation: CATRGQGYTGELFF.

This sequence joins TRBV7-9 and TRBJ1-1, with D maybe TRBD1 (6 bases). Germline loops: CDR1 SEHNR, CDR2 FQNEAQ (reference sequence). The CDR3 loop spans 15 amino acids. Trimming shortened V by 5 bases and J by 2 bases, and 15 bases separated the two germline ends. In DNA, the CDR3 is TGTGCCAGCAGCCCCCAGGGGCAGGGTAACACTGAAGCTTTCTTT. It yields the protein CASSPQGQGNTEAFF.